This paragraph reports one TCR beta chain. Antigen unknown. CDR3 length: 14 amino acids. Germline V lookup: CDR1 MNHEY, CDR2 SVGAGI. V was cut by 5 bases and J by 0 bases, with 11 bases left in between. These data come from a study of beta chain features in type 1 diabetes. Expressed TCRB transcripts were sequenced because the isolated RNA had all been reverse transcribed beforehand. The table came from immunoSEQ multiplex PCR; TCRdb's copy has only in-frame clones and leaves some out. The sample includes about 150,000 clones, approximately 8.7% of them seen just once. Broader study findings: Shortening of TCRB CDR3s, moderate but significant, appeared in all four CD4+ subsets of Type 1 diabetes patients.

Sequencing was done on a sample of central memory CD4+ T cells from blood. This TCR was recovered from a woman younger than 45 with type 1 diabetes. The chain combines TRBV6-5 with TRBJ2-7; tentative D call: TRBD1 (8 bases). The CDR3 sequence: CASSHRGGSYEQYF. In DNA form, the CDR3 reads TGTGCCAGCAGTCACAGGGGGGGCTCCTACGAGCAGTACTTC.